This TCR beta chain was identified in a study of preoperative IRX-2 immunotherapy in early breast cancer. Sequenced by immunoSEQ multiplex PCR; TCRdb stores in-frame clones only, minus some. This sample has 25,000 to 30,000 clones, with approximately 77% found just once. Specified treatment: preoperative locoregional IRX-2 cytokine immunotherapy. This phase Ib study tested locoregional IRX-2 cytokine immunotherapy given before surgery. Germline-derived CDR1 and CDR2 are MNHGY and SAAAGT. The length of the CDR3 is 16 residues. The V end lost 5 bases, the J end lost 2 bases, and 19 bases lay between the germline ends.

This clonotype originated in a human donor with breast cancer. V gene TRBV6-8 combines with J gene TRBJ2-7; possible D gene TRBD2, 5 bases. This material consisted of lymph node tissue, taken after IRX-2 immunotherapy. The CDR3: CASSIGLVGSTYEQYF. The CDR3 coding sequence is TGTGCCAGCAGTATCGGACTCGTGGGCTCGACCTACGAGCAGTACTTC.